What follows are 6 T cell receptor beta chains derived from one specimen sequenced in a study of beta chain features in type 1 diabetes. Isolated RNA was reverse transcribed in full, so expressed TCRB transcripts were sequenced. Assay: immunoSEQ multiplex PCR; the TCRdb copy retains only in-frame clones and omits some. The sample lists more than 50,000 clones; about 55% were seen once. The sequencing sample was made of Tregs from blood. All receptors derive from a woman in her late teens or twenties in good health.

The V gene is TRBV6-6, the J gene TRBJ1-6; a possible D gene is TRBD1 (5 bases). V was shortened by 2 bases and J by 4 bases, with 9 bases between the two germline ends. Germline V gene lookup returns CDR1 MNHNY and CDR2 SVGAGI (reference sequence). CDR3 length equals 15 residues. The DNA of the CDR3 is TGTGCCAGCAGTTACGAAGGGGTTTATAATTCACCCCTCCACTTT. It encodes CASSYEGVYNSPLHF.

This clone was observed a handful of times. The rearrangement uses TRBV2 and TRBJ2-5; the match to TRBD2 covers 11 bases. The CDR3 consists of 15 residues. V lost 2 bases and J lost 1; bases outside the gene matches: 0. Germline lookup yields CDR1 SNHLY and CDR2 FYNNEI. This chain's CDR3 is CASSETSGGQETQYF. In DNA form, the CDR3 reads TGTGCCAGCAGTGAAACTAGCGGGGGCCAAGAGACCCAGTACTTC. Full variable domain (outside the CDR3, taken from reference TRBV2 and TRBJ2-5): EPEVTQTPSHQVTQMGQEVILRCVPISNHLYFYWYRQILGQKVEFLVSFYNNEISEKSEIFDDQFSVERPDGSNFTLKIRSTKLEDSAMYFCASSETSGGQETQYFGPGTRLLVL.

This rearrangement joins TRBV5-1 to TRBJ2-1, with TRBD2 as a possible D gene (5 bases). The CDR3 length is 13 residues. Germline CDR1 is SGHRS and CDR2 is YFSETQ. V gave up 5 bases and J gave up 6 bases, with 12 bases separating them. The CDR3 spells CASSRRASNEQFF. Written as DNA, the CDR3 is TGCGCCAGCAGTAGGCGGGCTAGCAATGAGCAGTTCTTC.

The chain combines TRBV9 with TRBJ2-7, with 8 nucleotides matching TRBD1. There are 14 residues in the CDR3. Losses at the gene ends were 3 bases for V and 2 bases for J; bases not matched to a gene: 4. Germline V gene data show CDR1 as SGDLS and CDR2 as YYNGEE. This CDR3 reads CASSAQGDAYEQYF. In DNA, the CDR3 is TGTGCCAGCAGCGCACAGGGGGATGCCTACGAGCAGTACTTC.

The gene calls are TRBV9 and TRBJ2-1; TRBD2 agrees at 16 bases. V lost 0 bases and J lost 7; bases outside the gene matches: 7. Germline CDR1 reads SGDLS; CDR2 reads YYNGEE. CDR3 length: 18 residues. The CDR3 nucleotides read TGTGCCAGCAGCGTAGGACCGGGACTAGCGGGAGGGCCGAATGAGCAGTTCTTC. It is translated as CASSVGPGLAGGPNEQFF.

The CDR3 here is CAWSEWETQYF. DNA for the CDR3: TGTGCCTGGAGCGAGTGGGAGACCCAGTACTTC. The chain employs TRBV30 and TRBJ2-5; no definite D call. The CDR3 is made up of 11 amino acids. Germline loops: CDR1 GTSNPN, CDR2 SVGIG (reference sequence). V lost 3 bases and J 5 bases, leaving 7 bases between the germline ends.